A single TCR beta chain is shown here with its context. Antigen unknown. Germline CDR1 and CDR2: MNHEY and SMNVEV (reference sequence). V was clipped by 5 bases and J by 2 bases, with 4 bases between them. The CDR3 has 11 residues. Bulk libraries came from a prior protocol with listed TCR primers. MiXCR was run by TCRdb on the PCR reads, yielding one entry per CDR3 protein. The table includes 10,000 or so distinct CDR3 sequences, about 18% detected once. The data were obtained in a study of molecular identifiers for immune sequencing clone quantification. Study-level results: Same-barcode identical TCR molecules could make highly expanded clones look smaller than they are. Clones that had above 20 RNA copies took up over 99% of effector molecules but under 1% in naive cells. Detectable among about a million naive cells, according to reports, was Jurkat TCR RNA spiked in from one cell.

This sequence joins TRBV27 and TRBJ2-7; unclear D gene. The clonotype comes from a human donor in good health. Some libraries in this study had Jurkat cell RNA spiked in. Source material: naive CD8+ T cells from blood, with Jurkat cell RNA spiked in. This sample's subset: FACS-sorted CD8+CD4-CCR7+CD45RA+ naive T cells. DNA for the CDR3: TGTGCCAGCAGTGGAACCTACGAGCAGTACTTC. Amino acids: CASSGTYEQYF.